Sequencing of this TCR beta chain was carried out in a study of T-cell reconstitution after alpha-beta-depleted transplantation in children. This clonotype was counted only a few times. Its specificity is unknown. For TCRbeta, the library was prepared with unique molecular identifiers. MiXCR, applied by TCRdb to the PCR reads, yields one record per CDR3 protein. The data show 150,000 to 250,000 distinct CDR3 sequences, approximately 6% seen once. Study conclusions and caveats: Where some patients showed high TCRbeta diversity at day 60, it came from recipient T cells and thymic progenitors that had survived. Several hundred expanded graft clones reportedly were the source of alpha-beta T cells about two months after transplant. After one year, T-cell counts and TCRbeta diversity mostly came from new T cells.

V was trimmed by 3 bases and J by 3 bases, leaving 9 bases between them. Germline V gene sequence: CDR1 ENHRY, CDR2 SYGVKD. This CDR3 spans 13 amino acids. This chain uses TRBV10-3 with TRBJ2-7, with D maybe TRBD2 (5 bases). The sequence was collected from a girl less than two years old with combined immunodeficiency, due to receive a stem cell transplant. Material: PBMCs, obtained before TCRalphabeta/CD19-depleted stem cell transplant. CDR3 DNA sequence: TGTGCCATCAGTGATCTTGCGGGCTACGAGCAGTACTTC. Translating gives CAISDLAGYEQYF.